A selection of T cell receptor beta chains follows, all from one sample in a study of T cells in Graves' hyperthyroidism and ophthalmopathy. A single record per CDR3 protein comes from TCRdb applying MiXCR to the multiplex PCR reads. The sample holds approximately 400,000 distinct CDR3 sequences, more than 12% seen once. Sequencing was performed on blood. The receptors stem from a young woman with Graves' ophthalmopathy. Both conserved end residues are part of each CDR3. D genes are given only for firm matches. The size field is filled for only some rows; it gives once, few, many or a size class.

cdr3_nt: TGTGCCAGCAGTTTACGAGACAGGGGCTCCGGGCAGTACTTC
cdr3_aa: CASSLRDRGSGQYF
j_call: TRBJ2-7
clone_size: many
d_call: TRBD1
v_call: TRBV28

cdr3_nt: TGTGCCAGCAGCCTCAGACCGGGAGATCTTAGATCACCCCTCCACTTT
cdr3_aa: CASSLRPGDLRSPLHF
j_call: TRBJ1-6
clone_size: many
d_call: -
v_call: TRBV11-3

cdr3_nt: TGTGCCAGCTCACCACCCTCCTCGAACACTGAAGCTTTCTTT
cdr3_aa: CASSPPSSNTEAFF
j_call: TRBJ1-1
clone_size: many
d_call: -
v_call: TRBV18

cdr3_nt: TGTGCCAGCAGTTACGCTCTAACCGGGACAGGGAACTATGGCTACACCTTC
cdr3_aa: CASSYALTGTGNYGYTF
j_call: TRBJ1-2
clone_size: many
d_call: TRBD1
v_call: TRBV6-2/TRBV6-3

cdr3_nt: TGTGCCAGCAGTTTATTAGGGGGAGGCTACACCTTC
cdr3_aa: CASSLLGGGYTF
j_call: TRBJ1-2
clone_size: many
d_call: -
v_call: TRBV28

cdr3_nt: TGTGCCAGTAGTATCTGGATACCGGCCGGAAGTAACTATGGCTACACCTTC
cdr3_aa: CASSIWIPAGSNYGYTF
j_call: TRBJ1-2
clone_size: few
d_call: -
v_call: TRBV19

cdr3_nt: TGCGCCAGCATCCACCCTAGCGGGGGCAATGAGCAGTTCTTC
cdr3_aa: CASIHPSGGNEQFF
j_call: TRBJ2-1
clone_size: many
d_call: TRBD2
v_call: TRBV10-2

cdr3_nt: TGTGCCAGCAGGTCTCGGGGGCGAAGAGATACGCAGTATTTT
cdr3_aa: CASRSRGRRDTQYF
j_call: TRBJ2-3
clone_size: many
d_call: -
v_call: TRBV12-3/TRBV12-4

cdr3_nt: TGTGCCACCAGTGACCATCGGGACGGAGGTAACTATGGCTACACCTTC
cdr3_aa: CATSDHRDGGNYGYTF
j_call: TRBJ1-2
clone_size: many
d_call: -
v_call: TRBV24-1

cdr3_nt: TGTGCCAGCAGCTTATTCTCTCCGAATGAGCAGTTCTTC
cdr3_aa: CASSLFSPNEQFF
j_call: TRBJ2-1
clone_size: many
d_call: -
v_call: TRBV7-8

cdr3_nt: TGTGCCAGCAGCTTACAGGGTCGGGGTACGCAGTATTTT
cdr3_aa: CASSLQGRGTQYF
j_call: TRBJ2-3
clone_size: many
d_call: -
v_call: TRBV7-8

cdr3_nt: TGTGCCAGCAGCTTACGGCGACAAGAGACCCAGTACTTC
cdr3_aa: CASSLRRQETQYF
j_call: TRBJ2-5
clone_size: many
d_call: -
v_call: TRBV11-1

cdr3_nt: TGTGCCAGCAGGGGCAACCGGGACAACTATGGCTACACCTTC
cdr3_aa: CASRGNRDNYGYTF
j_call: TRBJ1-2
clone_size: many
d_call: -
v_call: TRBV2

cdr3_nt: TGTGCCAGCAGCCAAGTGGCAGACGAGCAGTACTTC
cdr3_aa: CASSQVADEQYF
j_call: TRBJ2-7
clone_size: many
d_call: -
v_call: TRBV3-1

cdr3_nt: TGTGCCAGCAGTTTAGGGGGGGAAGGCTATGGCTACACCTTC
cdr3_aa: CASSLGGEGYGYTF
j_call: TRBJ1-2
clone_size: many
d_call: -
v_call: TRBV12-3/TRBV12-4

cdr3_nt: TGTGCCAGCAGCCAATTCAATGGACAGGGGAGTCAGCCCCAGCATTTT
cdr3_aa: CASSQFNGQGSQPQHF
j_call: TRBJ1-5
clone_size: many
d_call: TRBD1
v_call: TRBV16

cdr3_nt: TGTGCCAGTATGGACAGGTTCTACGAGCAGTACTTC
cdr3_aa: CASMDRFYEQYF
j_call: TRBJ2-7
clone_size: many
d_call: TRBD1
v_call: TRBV12-3/TRBV12-4

cdr3_nt: TGTGCTAGTGCCCTAGACACTGAAGCTTTCTTT
cdr3_aa: CASALDTEAFF
j_call: TRBJ1-1
clone_size: many
d_call: -
v_call: TRBV12-5

cdr3_nt: TGTGCCAGCAGTAACACAAAGAGCTCCTATAATTCACCCCTCCACTTT
cdr3_aa: CASSNTKSSYNSPLHF
j_call: TRBJ1-6
clone_size: many
d_call: -
v_call: TRBV28

cdr3_nt: TGCAGTGTCTCCAAGGGAGATCAGCCCCAGCATTTT
cdr3_aa: CSVSKGDQPQHF
j_call: TRBJ1-5
clone_size: many
d_call: -
v_call: TRBV20-1

cdr3_nt: TGTGCCAGCAGGATACCATGGACAGGGAAGAATCAAGCTAACTATGGCTACACCTTC
cdr3_aa: CASRIPWTGKNQANYGYTF
j_call: TRBJ1-2
clone_size: few
d_call: TRBD1
v_call: TRBV6-1

cdr3_nt: TGTGCCACCAGTGACCCTTCCGGGGAGCTGTTTTTT
cdr3_aa: CATSDPSGELFF
j_call: TRBJ2-2
clone_size: many
d_call: -
v_call: TRBV24-1

cdr3_nt: TGCGCCAGCAGCTTGGCGGCTGGCGGGGCTAGCACAGATACGCAGTATTTT
cdr3_aa: CASSLAAGGASTDTQYF
j_call: TRBJ2-3
clone_size: many
d_call: -
v_call: TRBV5-1

cdr3_nt: TGTGCCAGCAGGTCAAAACTAAATGAGGATGAAAAACTGTTTTTT
cdr3_aa: CASRSKLNEDEKLFF
j_call: TRBJ1-4
clone_size: -
d_call: -
v_call: TRBV12-3/TRBV12-4

cdr3_nt: TGCAGTGCTGGTGACAGGGGGCTTTTTGAAAAACTGTTTTTT
cdr3_aa: CSAGDRGLFEKLFF
j_call: TRBJ1-4
clone_size: few
d_call: TRBD1
v_call: TRBV20-1

cdr3_nt: TGCAGTGCTAGCCCCCAGGGGGGCAGAACTAATGAAAAACTGTTTTTT
cdr3_aa: CSASPQGGRTNEKLFF
j_call: TRBJ1-4
clone_size: -
d_call: TRBD1
v_call: TRBV20-1

cdr3_nt: TGCAGTGCTAGAGAGTTAACAGGGGCTTACACTGAAGCTTTCTTT
cdr3_aa: CSARELTGAYTEAFF
j_call: TRBJ1-1
clone_size: many
d_call: TRBD1
v_call: TRBV20-1

cdr3_nt: TGTGCCAGCAGCCCGTTCGGGGGGGAAGATACGCAGTATTTT
cdr3_aa: CASSPFGGEDTQYF
j_call: TRBJ2-3
clone_size: -
d_call: TRBD2
v_call: TRBV7-3

cdr3_nt: TGTGCCAGCAGCCAAGATATGAGGCTAGCGGGGGATTACAATGAGCAGTTCTTC
cdr3_aa: CASSQDMRLAGDYNEQFF
j_call: TRBJ2-1
clone_size: -
d_call: TRBD2
v_call: TRBV14

cdr3_nt: TGTGCCAGCAGCACAAGACTAGCGGGGGGCAGCACAGATACGCAGTATTTT
cdr3_aa: CASSTRLAGGSTDTQYF
j_call: TRBJ2-3
clone_size: many
d_call: TRBD2
v_call: TRBV11-1

cdr3_nt: TGTGCCAGCAGTGAACCCGGTAAAATGAACACTGAAGCTTTCTTT
cdr3_aa: CASSEPGKMNTEAFF
j_call: TRBJ1-1
clone_size: many
d_call: -
v_call: TRBV6-1

cdr3_nt: TGTGCCAGCTCACGGGCGGGGACGGTAGACGAGCAGTACTTC
cdr3_aa: CASSRAGTVDEQYF
j_call: TRBJ2-7
clone_size: many
d_call: -
v_call: TRBV18

cdr3_nt: TGTGCCAGCAGCTTTCGGGGCCTTGTAGCCAAAAACATTCAGTACTTC
cdr3_aa: CASSFRGLVAKNIQYF
j_call: TRBJ2-4
clone_size: many
d_call: -
v_call: TRBV5-6

cdr3_nt: TGTGCCACCGACCCGGGACGTAAGCATGAAAAACTGTTTTTT
cdr3_aa: CATDPGRKHEKLFF
j_call: TRBJ1-4
clone_size: few
d_call: -
v_call: TRBV6-1

cdr3_nt: TGTGCCAGCAGTAAACCGGTTGGCGGGGGGGCCGGCGGGGAGCTGTTTTTT
cdr3_aa: CASSKPVGGGAGGELFF
j_call: TRBJ2-2
clone_size: -
d_call: TRBD2
v_call: TRBV6-1

cdr3_nt: TGTGCCAGCAATAGGGACAGGGCAAACGGGGAGCTGTTTTTT
cdr3_aa: CASNRDRANGELFF
j_call: TRBJ2-2
clone_size: many
d_call: TRBD1
v_call: TRBV12-3/TRBV12-4

cdr3_nt: TGTGCCAGCAGTTTAAGGGACAGGGGTGACGATCAGCCCCAGCATTTT
cdr3_aa: CASSLRDRGDDQPQHF
j_call: TRBJ1-5
clone_size: many
d_call: TRBD1
v_call: TRBV28

cdr3_nt: TGTGCCAGCAGTTACTCGATGACTAGCGGGGGCGGAGAGACCCAGTACTTC
cdr3_aa: CASSYSMTSGGGETQYF
j_call: TRBJ2-5
clone_size: many
d_call: TRBD2
v_call: TRBV6-5

cdr3_nt: TGCGCCAGCAGCTTGGCCCCCGGGACAGGGGCCTACGAGCAGTACTTC
cdr3_aa: CASSLAPGTGAYEQYF
j_call: TRBJ2-7
clone_size: -
d_call: TRBD1
v_call: TRBV5-1

cdr3_nt: TGTGCCGGCAGCTCCGGCGCCGGGACAGGGGCCCCCCACTACGTCGAGCAGTACTTC
cdr3_aa: CAGSSGAGTGAPHYVEQYF
j_call: TRBJ2-7
clone_size: -
d_call: TRBD1
v_call: TRBV7-9

cdr3_nt: TGTGCCAGCACCGGTCACAGGGACACCTTC
cdr3_aa: CASTGHRDTF
j_call: TRBJ1-2
clone_size: many
d_call: -
v_call: TRBV2

cdr3_nt: TGCGCCAGCAGCGACACAGGGGTTATGAACACTGAAGCTTTCTTT
cdr3_aa: CASSDTGVMNTEAFF
j_call: TRBJ1-1
clone_size: many
d_call: TRBD1
v_call: TRBV5-1

cdr3_nt: TGTGCCAGCAGATGGGGGGCAGGGGGAAACACCATATATTTT
cdr3_aa: CASRWGAGGNTIYF
j_call: TRBJ1-3
clone_size: many
d_call: -
v_call: TRBV28

cdr3_nt: TGTGCCTGGAGTGTAGGACCCAAAAATCAGCCCCAGCATTTT
cdr3_aa: CAWSVGPKNQPQHF
j_call: TRBJ1-5
clone_size: many
d_call: -
v_call: TRBV30

cdr3_nt: TGTGCCAGCTGCGGGGGTGGGGCAGATACGCAGTATTTT
cdr3_aa: CASCGGGADTQYF
j_call: TRBJ2-3
clone_size: many
d_call: TRBD2
v_call: TRBV28

cdr3_nt: TGCGCCAGCAGAGGGCAGGGGCCCGCGGAGCAGTACTTC
cdr3_aa: CASRGQGPAEQYF
j_call: TRBJ2-7
clone_size: -
d_call: -
v_call: TRBV5-1

cdr3_nt: TGTGCCAGCAGAATAGGACAGGGGTCCAACTATGGCTACACCTTC
cdr3_aa: CASRIGQGSNYGYTF
j_call: TRBJ1-2
clone_size: few
d_call: TRBD1
v_call: TRBV5-5

cdr3_nt: TGTGCCTGGAAGGGACAGGGTAGGAATGAGCAGTTCTTC
cdr3_aa: CAWKGQGRNEQFF
j_call: TRBJ2-1
clone_size: many
d_call: TRBD1
v_call: TRBV30

cdr3_nt: TGTGCCAGCAGCAGCATCACGGGGGGAACAGATACGCAGTATTTT
cdr3_aa: CASSSITGGTDTQYF
j_call: TRBJ2-3
clone_size: -
d_call: TRBD2
v_call: TRBV11-2

cdr3_nt: TGCAGTGCTCGACCTCTAGCGGGGATTTACAATGAGCAGTTCTTC
cdr3_aa: CSARPLAGIYNEQFF
j_call: TRBJ2-1
clone_size: many
d_call: TRBD2
v_call: TRBV20-1

cdr3_nt: TGTGCCACCAGCACCCCTTATTCGCAGGGTGGCTCCTACAATGAGCAGTTCTTC
cdr3_aa: CATSTPYSQGGSYNEQFF
j_call: TRBJ2-1
clone_size: -
d_call: -
v_call: TRBV15

cdr3_nt: TGTGCCAGCAGCTTGGGCGGGGGGCCCTACGGTGAGCAGTTCTTC
cdr3_aa: CASSLGGGPYGEQFF
j_call: TRBJ2-1
clone_size: few
d_call: TRBD2
v_call: TRBV5-6

cdr3_nt: TGTGCCAGCAAGGGCCAGGGCGTCACTGAAGCTTTCTTT
cdr3_aa: CASKGQGVTEAFF
j_call: TRBJ1-1
clone_size: -
d_call: -
v_call: TRBV2